Following are 11 T cell receptor beta chains from one sample sequenced in a study of CD8+ T cells in alopecia areata. Extracted from the samples, RNA was reverse transcribed into cDNA to serve as the sequencing template. Libraries were prepared by immunoSEQ multiplex PCR; TCRdb keeps only in-frame clonotypes and omits some of them. This sample has around 140,000 clones, with approximately 49% found just once. The sample in question was CD8+ T cells sorted from blood, obtained at week 0. The receptors derive from a human donor with alopecia areata.

The CDR3 loop reads CASRHRAEETQYF. The DNA for the CDR3 is TGTGCCAGCCGCCATCGGGCAGAAGAGACCCAGTACTTC. The chain is built from TRBV7-4 and TRBJ2-5, with unresolved D. Germline V CDR1 and CDR2: SGHVT, SQSDAQ. CDR3 length: 13 residues. V was shortened by 8 bases and J by 3 bases, with 13 bases between the two germline ends.

This clone was found a few times. The CDR3 protein is CASSSGGLYEAFF. The DNA of the CDR3 is TGTGCCAGCAGCTCCGGGGGATTGTATGAAGCTTTCTTT. This chain links TRBV5-6 with TRBJ1-1; the D gene is possibly TRBD1 (5 bases). Germline V gene lookup returns CDR1 SGHDT and CDR2 YYEEEE. Between the trimmed V and J ends, which lost 3 bases and 7 bases, there was a span of 13 bases. The CDR3 is made up of 13 amino acids.

The table lists this clone with a few counts. The chain uses TRBV29-1 and TRBJ2-5; possibly TRBD2 for D (6 bases). Germline lookup yields CDR1 SQVTM and CDR2 ANQGSEA. The CDR3 extends over 14 amino acids. V was trimmed by 1 base and J by 5 bases, leaving 14 bases between them. The CDR3 region has the DNA TGCAGCGTTGAAGGGGGGGAGCTCGCGGAGACCCAGTACTTC. It translates to CSVEGGELAETQYF. Together with reference TRBV29-1 and TRBJ2-5, the CDR3 gives the full variable domain: SAVISQKPSRDICQRGTSLTIQCQVDSQVTMMFWYRQQPGQSLTLIATANQGSEATYESGFVIDKFPISRPNLTFSTLTVSNMSPEDSSIYLCSVEGGELAETQYFGPGTRLLVL.

This clone was detected only a few times. This sequence joins TRBV6-6 and TRBJ2-2; maybe TRBD1 (6 bases). The CDR3 covers 12 residues. V lost 7 bases and J 4 bases, leaving 7 bases between the germline ends. The germline V gene encodes CDR1 MNHNY and CDR2 SVGAGI (reference sequence). The CDR3 coding sequence is TGTGCCAGCAAAGGGGGCACCGGGGAGCTGTTTTTT. Translated, it gives CASKGGTGELFF.

The CDR3 nucleotides are TGTGCCAGCAGTTTATCGAGAGGGGAATCTATTTACGAGCAGTACTTC. The encoded protein is CASSLSRGESIYEQYF. V is TRBV27 and J is TRBJ2-7; TRBD1 or TRBD2 may be the D gene (5 bases each). The CDR3 covers 16 residues. CDR1 and CDR2 from the germline V gene are MNHEY and SMNVEV (reference sequence). Deletions cut 0 bases from V and 4 bases from J, with 16 bases between.

The V call is TRBV2, the J call TRBJ1-5, with TRBD1 matching over 9 bases. Germline V gene data show CDR1 as SNHLY and CDR2 as FYNNEI. The CDR3 totals 15 residues. Trimming took 6 bases from V and 1 from J; bases not matched to a gene: 4. The CDR3 loop reads CASRGQGRSNQPQHF. The CDR3 bases are TGTGCCAGCAGAGGACAGGGGAGAAGCAATCAGCCCCAGCATTTT. The full variable domain, completed using reference TRBV2 and TRBJ1-5, is EPEVTQTPSHQVTQMGQEVILRCVPISNHLYFYWYRQILGQKVEFLVSFYNNEISEKSEIFDDQFSVERPDGSNFTLKIRSTKLEDSAMYFCASRGQGRSNQPQHFGDGTRLSIL.

This chain connects TRBV4-3 to TRBJ1-6; D ambiguous. From germline, CDR1 is LGHNA and CDR2 YSLEER. V was pared by 1 base and J by 12 bases, with 13 bases between. The CDR3 contains 14 residues. CDR3 in amino acids: CASSQASGREPLHF. The CDR3 coding sequence is TGCGCCAGCAGCCAAGCAAGCGGGCGGGAACCCCTCCACTTT.

In DNA form, the CDR3 reads TGTGCCAGCAGTTGGACAAGGACAGGGGGACAGCCCCAGCATTTT. This codes for CASSWTRTGGQPQHF. The rearrangement joins TRBV27 to TRBJ1-5; TRBD1 matches at 10 bases. CDR1 is MNHEY, CDR2 SMNVEV, per germline (reference sequence). V was clipped by 4 bases and J by 7 bases; unmatched bases: 7. The CDR3 length is 15 residues.

In its sample, this clone was seen many times. The genes are TRBV7-3 and TRBJ2-4, with TRBD2 matching 9 bases. V dropped 5 bases and J dropped 8; count of bases not matched to a gene: 7. The CDR3 length is 14 residues. Germline assignment: CDR1 SGHTA and CDR2 FQGTGA. The CDR3 region has the DNA TGTGCCAGCAGCCCCGCGGGGGGGAAGGACATTCAGTACTTC. Protein sequence: CASSPAGGKDIQYF.

The chain is built from TRBV6-1 and TRBJ1-5; 9 nucleotides agree with TRBD1. The J segment lost 2 bases and the V segment lost 6 bases, leaving 5 bases of the junction unmatched. Germline lookup yields CDR1 MNHNS and CDR2 SASEGT. The CDR3 runs 15 residues. CDR3 coding DNA: TGTGCCAGCAGAGTACGGACAGGGGGCAATCAGCCCCAGCATTTT. This gives the protein CASRVRTGGNQPQHF.

The chain links TRBV7-8 to TRBJ2-3, with 8 bases aligning to TRBD2. V was clipped by 1 base and J by 5 bases; unmatched bases: 5. The germline gives CDR1 SGHVS, CDR2 FQNEAQ. The CDR3 consists of 15 residues. CDR3 protein: CASSLVPGGQDTQYF. CDR3 coding DNA: TGTGCCAGCAGCTTAGTTCCGGGGGGGCAAGATACGCAGTATTTT.